This T cell receptor (beta chain) is drawn from a study of regulatory T cells in long-lasting Graves disease. HTBI primers from iRepertoire and Arm-PCR of CDR3 regions yielded the TCR beta libraries. A single record per CDR3 protein comes from TCRdb applying MiXCR to the multiplex PCR reads. The sample lists approximately 540,000 distinct CDR3 sequences, more than 10% occurring once. Study observations and caveats: Those with persistent Graves' had less TCR diversity than newly diagnosed patients.

This clonotype appeared many times. The antigen remains unidentified. Germline loops: CDR1 GTSNPN, CDR2 SVGIG (reference sequence). V was shortened by 0 bases and J by 2 bases, with 9 bases between the two germline ends. This CDR3 has 14 amino acids. Regarding time point: newly diagnosed GD, antithyroid drugs for less than 3 months. PBMC-derived RNA was used for the TCR library. These data also featured in a second study, about T cells in Graves' hyperthyroidism and ophthalmopathy.

The rearrangement links TRBV30 to TRBJ2-3, with unresolved D. The source material was peripheral blood mononuclear cells (PBMCs), sampled at new diagnosis, from a patient treated with antithyroid drugs. This TCR derives from a woman aged 25 to 39 with Graves disease. CDR3 amino acids: CAWSVGLTTDTQYF. CDR3 DNA: TGTGCCTGGAGTGTAGGGCTTACCACAGATACGCAGTATTTT. Using reference TRBV30 and TRBJ2-3 for the parts outside the CDR3, the full variable domain is SQTIHQWPATLVQPVGSPLSLECTVEGTSNPNLYWYRQAAGRGLQLLFYSVGIGQISSEVPQNLSASRPQDRQFILSSKKLLLSDSGFYLCAWSVGLTTDTQYFGPGTRLTVL.